Listed here are 26 T cell receptor beta chains from one sample, sequenced in a study of cytomegalovirus exposure and HLA in healthy donors. This PCR relied on a set of 60 Vbeta primers and 13 Jbeta primers. Method: immunoSEQ multiplex PCR; TCRdb's copy keeps in-frame clones and lacks some. This sample has more than 150,000 clones, with 75% to 90% found just once. The sequenced sample consisted of PBMCs. The receptors stem from a woman between 18 and 30 years old in good health and CMV-seronegative.

This rearrangement joins TRBV27 to TRBJ2-6; D is possibly TRBD1 (6 bases). V lost 5 bases, J lost 0 bases, and 17 bases lay in between. Germline assignment: CDR1 MNHEY and CDR2 SMNVEV (reference sequence). CDR3 length equals 18 residues. The DNA for the CDR3 is TGTGCCAGCAGTGAAACAGGGTATTTCCTCTCTGGGGCCAACGTCCTGACTTTC. Protein product: CASSETGYFLSGANVLTF.

In its sample, this clone was seen a few times. The rearrangement links TRBV18 to TRBJ1-1; 9 bases agree with TRBD1. CDR3 length equals 15 residues. V dropped 2 bases and J dropped 5; count of bases not matched to a gene: 6. Germline V gene data show CDR1 as KGHSH and CDR2 as LQKENI. CDR3 coding DNA: TGTGCCAGCTCACCATCGACAGGGGGAAGGACTGAAGCTTTCTTT. Translating it yields CASSPSTGGRTEAFF.

CDR3: CASSIDIRDRVFGQPQHF. CDR3 bases: TGTGCCAGTAGTATAGATATAAGGGACAGGGTTTTTGGTCAGCCCCAGCATTTT. The chain has TRBV19 and TRBJ1-5; TRBD1 agrees at 9 bases. The germline V gene encodes CDR1 LNHDA and CDR2 SQIVND (reference sequence). The CDR3 length is 18 residues. V shed 0 bases, J shed 6 bases, and the junction held 12 bases outside the gene matches.

The chain carries TRBV29-1 and TRBJ2-7; weak D call: TRBD2 (5 bases). CDR1 is SQVTM, CDR2 ANQGSEA, per germline. V was trimmed by 7 bases and J by 1 base, leaving 20 bases between them. The CDR3 extends over 15 amino acids. Written as DNA, the CDR3 is TGCAGCGCCCGAGGTGGAGGATCGTCTTCCTACGAGCAGTACTTC. It specifies CSARGGGSSSYEQYF.

The chain uses TRBV28 and TRBJ1-6; D remains ambiguous. The V gene lost 7 bases and the J gene lost 0 bases, with 4 bases spanning the gap. Germline loops: CDR1 MDHEN, CDR2 SYDVKM. The CDR3 has 13 amino acids. The CDR3 loop reads CASISSYNSPLHF. In nucleotides, the CDR3 is TGTGCCAGCATCAGCTCCTATAATTCACCCCTCCACTTT.

About this clone itself: The DNA is omitted, as the CDR3 cannot be located on it reliably, and the CDR3 follows TCRdb's listing. V and J are TRBV11-3 and TRBJ2-2; the table's D call, TRBD2, has no DNA check behind it. The CDR3 is 20 residues long, counting both termini. CDR1 and CDR2 from the germline V gene are SGHNT and YENEEA. Here the CDR3 reads CASSRSALVRGGGPPGSCFF.

This chain uses TRBV11-2 with TRBJ2-5; perhaps TRBD1 as D (6 bases). The ends were cut back, 4 bases at V and 5 bases at J, with 11 bases in the middle. This CDR3 spans 13 amino acids. The germline CDR1 and CDR2 sequences are SGHAT and FQNNGV. The chain's CDR3 is CASSSSTGETQYF. The CDR3 DNA follows: TGTGCCAGCAGCTCCTCCACAGGGGAGACCCAGTACTTC.

Regarding this clone: One junction end does not reproduce the germline sequence, and a read error may be involved. The CDR3 loop reads CSSSLRSPSLTGEQYF. DNA of the CDR3: TGTTCCAGCAGCTTAAGGTCGCCTTCTCTTACGGGGGAGCAGTACTTC. The V gene is TRBV7-9, the J gene TRBJ2-7, with D perhaps matching TRBD2 (5 bases). The CDR3 consists of 16 residues. Germline lookup yields CDR1 SEHNR and CDR2 FQNEAQ (reference sequence).

V gene TRBV30 combines with J gene TRBJ1-5; tentatively, D is TRBD1 (6 bases). V gave up 5 bases and J gave up 3 bases, with 17 bases separating them. Germline V gene sequence: CDR1 GTSNPN, CDR2 SVGIG (reference sequence). CDR3 length: 15 amino acids. CDR3 sequence reads: CAWAQPGDPNQPQHF. CDR3 sequence (DNA): TGTGCCTGGGCGCAACCAGGGGACCCCAATCAGCCCCAGCATTTT. Combining the CDR3 with reference TRBV30 and TRBJ1-5 gives the whole variable domain SQTIHQWPATLVQPVGSPLSLECTVEGTSNPNLYWYRQAAGRGLQLLFYSVGIGQISSEVPQNLSASRPQDRQFILSSKKLLLSDSGFYLCAWAQPGDPNQPQHFGDGTRLSIL.

The chain recombines TRBV9 with TRBJ2-2; D uncertain. The CDR3 has 14 residues. V dropped 2 bases and J dropped 3 bases, with 8 bases sitting between them. Germline CDR1 reads SGDLS; CDR2 reads YYNGEE. CDR3 sequence reads: CASSVLTDTGELFF. CDR3 DNA: TGTGCCAGCAGCGTTCTCACTGACACCGGGGAGCTGTTTTTT.

V is TRBV5-4 and J is TRBJ1-1, with D uncertain. The CDR3 runs 12 residues. Trimming took off 3 bases at V and 3 bases at J, with 6 bases between the two ends. Germline lookup yields CDR1 SGHNT and CDR2 YYREEE (reference sequence). CDR3 in amino acids: CASSYRDTEAFF. As DNA, the CDR3 is TGTGCCAGCAGCTACCGGGACACTGAAGCTTTCTTT. The full variable domain, with the rest looked up from reference TRBV5-4 and TRBJ1-1, is ETGVTQSPTHLIKTRGQQVTLRCSSQSGHNTVSWYQQALGQGPQFIFQYYREEENGRGNFPPRFSGLQFPNYSSELNVNALELDDSALYLCASSYRDTEAFFGQGTRLTVV.

The chain carries TRBV19 and TRBJ1-1; D might be TRBD1 (5 bases). This CDR3 has 14 residues. Trimming cost V 4 bases and J 5 bases, with 14 bases left between them. From germline, CDR1 is LNHDA and CDR2 SQIVND (reference sequence). The CDR3 protein is CASSRIWGETEAFF. The CDR3 DNA reads TGTGCCAGTAGTAGGATTTGGGGGGAGACTGAAGCTTTCTTT.

The chain recombines TRBV13 with TRBJ1-1; 7 positions match TRBD1. Per germline, CDR1 PRHDT and CDR2 FYEKMQ (reference sequence). J lost 4 bases, V lost 5 bases, and 7 bases had no gene match. CDR3 length equals 14 residues. In DNA, the CDR3 is TGTGCCAGCAGCGCAGCAGGGGGTTCCACTGAAGCTTTCTTT. It specifies CASSAAGGSTEAFF.

The chain recombines TRBV6-1 with TRBJ1-2; 8 bases map to TRBD1. The germline CDR1 and CDR2 sequences are MNHNS and SASEGT. The V and J ends lost 6 bases and 2 bases, in that order; junction bases with no gene match: 2. The CDR3 length is 13 residues. This chain's CDR3 is CASSRGRNYGYTF. CDR3 in DNA: TGTGCCAGCAGCAGGGGGCGAAACTATGGCTACACCTTC.

The V and J genes are TRBV5-6 and TRBJ2-7, with TRBD2 as a possible D gene (7 bases). Per germline, CDR1 SGHDT and CDR2 YYEEEE. There are 15 residues in the CDR3. Trimming took 5 bases from V and 2 from J, leaving 17 bases between them. The DNA for the CDR3 is TGTGCCAGCAGGATCAGCGGGGACATACCCTACGAGCAGTACTTC. It is translated as CASRISGDIPYEQYF. Looking up the rest from reference TRBV5-6 and TRBJ2-7 gives the full variable domain: DAGVTQSPTHLIKTRGQQVTLRCSPKSGHDTVSWYQQALGQGPQFIFQYYEEEERQRGNFPDRFSGHQFPNYSSELNVNALLLGDSALYLCASRISGDIPYEQYFGPGTRLTVT.

The J gene is TRBJ1-5, the V gene TRBV7-6; TRBD1 matches at 8 bases. Germline-derived CDR1 and CDR2 are SGHVS and FNYEAQ. CDR3 length equals 17 residues. Germline trimming cut 4 bases from V and 3 bases from J; bases unmatched to any gene: 11. CDR3 sequence reads: CASSWETDRELNQPQHF. CDR3 in DNA: TGTGCCAGCAGCTGGGAGACGGACAGGGAACTCAATCAGCCCCAGCATTTT.

V gene TRBV6-5 combines with J gene TRBJ2-5, with D perhaps matching TRBD1 (5 bases). The DNA end is a closer match to TRBJ2-7, so the J assignment may be wrong. The germline gives CDR1 MNHEY, CDR2 SVGAGI. The CDR3 runs to 14 residues. The CDR3 reads CASSYSQGPYEQYF. The CDR3 DNA reads as TGTGCCAGCAGTTACTCCCAGGGTCCCTACGAGCAGTACTTC.

Of note for this clone: Other DNA sequences in this sample translate to the same CDR3. The chain uses TRBV5-1 and TRBJ2-3; TRBD2 aligns across 11 bases. Germline trimming cut 0 bases from V and 5 bases from J; bases unmatched to any gene: 11. The CDR3 spans 18 residues. Germline loops: CDR1 SGHRS, CDR2 YFSETQ. In DNA, the CDR3 is TGCGCCAGCAGCTTGGAGGAGGTAGCGGGGGGGCTGGGAGATACGCAGTATTTT. Encoded protein: CASSLEEVAGGLGDTQYF.

V and J are TRBV5-1 and TRBJ1-2; D call uncertain. The CDR3 consists of 14 residues. Trimming cost V 3 bases and J 5 bases, with 14 bases left between them. Per germline, CDR1 SGHRS and CDR2 YFSETQ. DNA for the CDR3: TGCGCCAGCAGCTCCCAGGAGGGCGAATATGGCTACACCTTC. Protein product: CASSSQEGEYGYTF.

This clone was seen only once. The chain employs TRBV10-2 and TRBJ2-1, with D possibly TRBD2 on 6 matching bases. Trimming cost V 6 bases and J 10 bases, with 10 bases left between them. This CDR3 spans 11 amino acids. Germline CDR1 is WSHSY and CDR2 is SAAADI. The CDR3 DNA reads as TGCGCCAGCAGGCAGGGAGGCGAGCAGTTCTTC. Translated: CASRQGGEQFF.

This chain uses TRBV15 with TRBJ1-1; possible D gene TRBD1, 5 bases. In germline, CDR1 is LNHNV, CDR2 YYDKDF (reference sequence). The CDR3 loop spans 14 amino acids. Trimming shortened V by 1 base and J by 8 bases, and 14 bases separated the two germline ends. CDR3 in DNA: TGTGCCACCAGCAGAGTACCGGACATACACGAAGCTTTCTTT. This sequence encodes CATSRVPDIHEAFF. Full variable domain (outside the CDR3, taken from reference TRBV15 and TRBJ1-1): DAMVIQNPRYQVTQFGKPVTLSCSQTLNHNVMYWYQQKSSQAPKLLFHYYDKDFNNEADTPDNFQSRRPNTSFCFLDIRSPGLGDTAMYLCATSRVPDIHEAFFGQGTRLTVV.

This chain joins TRBV21-1 and TRBJ2-1; the table's D call of TRBD2 was not tested on the DNA. TRBV21-1 is a pseudogene locus. The CDR3 length is 12 residues. As DNA, the CDR3 is TGTGCCAGCAGCCCGATCTCGGGTGAGCAGTTCTTC. Translation: CASSPISGEQFF.

A few counts support this clone. The chain employs TRBV6-1 and TRBJ2-7; D is uncertain. Trimming removed 6 bases from V and 0 bases from J, with 6 bases in between. The CDR3 is made up of 12 amino acids. Germline assignment: CDR1 MNHNS and CDR2 SASEGT. CDR3 residues: CASRLASYEQYF. The CDR3 coding sequence is TGTGCCAGCAGGTTGGCCTCCTACGAGCAGTACTTC.

V usage is TRBV7-8 and J usage is TRBJ1-5; D might be TRBD1 (5 bases). CDR3 size: 14 residues. V was shortened by 10 bases and J by 0 bases, with 13 bases between the two germline ends. CDR1 SGHVS and CDR2 FQNEAQ come from the germline V gene. The CDR3 region has the DNA TGTGCCACCTTACCCAGGGATAGCAATCAGCCCCAGCATTTT. Translated, it gives CATLPRDSNQPQHF.

This rearrangement joins TRBV25-1 to TRBJ1-2, with D possibly matching TRBD1 (6 bases). Trimming removed 6 bases at V and 1 base at J, with 12 bases between. This CDR3 comprises 14 residues. Germline V CDR1 and CDR2: MGHDK, SYGVNS. CDR3 nucleotide sequence: TGTGCCAGCAGACCCCAGGGGCTTAACTATGGCTACACCTTC. It encodes CASRPQGLNYGYTF.

V gene TRBV30 combines with J gene TRBJ2-7; TRBD1 is a possible D gene (6 bases). The V gene lost 3 bases and the J gene lost 3 bases, with 21 bases spanning the gap. This CDR3 region has 16 residues. Germline values: CDR1 GTSNPN, CDR2 SVGIG (reference sequence). The CDR3 DNA follows: TGTGCCTGGAGCCGCCCAGGGGCAGGGTTAAACTACGAGCAGTACTTC. Its protein is CAWSRPGAGLNYEQYF.